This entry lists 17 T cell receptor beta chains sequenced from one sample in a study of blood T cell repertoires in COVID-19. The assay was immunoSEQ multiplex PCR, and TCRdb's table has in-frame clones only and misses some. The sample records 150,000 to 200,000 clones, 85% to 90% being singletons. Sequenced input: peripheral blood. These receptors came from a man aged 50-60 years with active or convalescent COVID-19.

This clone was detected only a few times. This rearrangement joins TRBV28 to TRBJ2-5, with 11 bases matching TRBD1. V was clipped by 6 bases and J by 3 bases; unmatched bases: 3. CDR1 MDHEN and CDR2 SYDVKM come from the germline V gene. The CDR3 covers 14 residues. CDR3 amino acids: CASSWTGGKETQYF. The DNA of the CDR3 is TGTGCCAGCAGCTGGACAGGGGGCAAAGAGACCCAGTACTTC.

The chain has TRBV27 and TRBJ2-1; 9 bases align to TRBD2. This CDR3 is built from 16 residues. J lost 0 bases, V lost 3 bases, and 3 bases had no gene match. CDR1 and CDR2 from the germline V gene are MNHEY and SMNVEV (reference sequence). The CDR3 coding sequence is TGTGCCAGCAGTTTTGCGGGAGGGAGCTCCTACAATGAGCAGTTCTTC. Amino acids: CASSFAGGSSYNEQFF.

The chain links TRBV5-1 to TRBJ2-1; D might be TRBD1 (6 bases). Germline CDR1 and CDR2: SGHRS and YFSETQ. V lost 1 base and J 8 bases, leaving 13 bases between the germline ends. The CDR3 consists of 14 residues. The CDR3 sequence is CASSLLGAGDEQFF. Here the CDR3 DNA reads TGCGCCAGCAGCTTGTTGGGGGCAGGGGATGAGCAGTTCTTC.

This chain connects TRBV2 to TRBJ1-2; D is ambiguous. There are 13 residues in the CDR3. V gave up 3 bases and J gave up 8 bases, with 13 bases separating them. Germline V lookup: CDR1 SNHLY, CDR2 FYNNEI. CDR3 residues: CASSEPSMGGYTF. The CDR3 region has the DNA TGTGCCAGCAGTGAGCCCAGCATGGGCGGCTACACCTTC.

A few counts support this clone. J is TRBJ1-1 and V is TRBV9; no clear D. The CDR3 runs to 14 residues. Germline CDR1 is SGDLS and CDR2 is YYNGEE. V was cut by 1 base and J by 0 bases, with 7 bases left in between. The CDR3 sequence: CASSVNLLNTEAFF. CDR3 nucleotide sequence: TGTGCCAGCAGCGTAAATCTACTGAACACTGAAGCTTTCTTT.

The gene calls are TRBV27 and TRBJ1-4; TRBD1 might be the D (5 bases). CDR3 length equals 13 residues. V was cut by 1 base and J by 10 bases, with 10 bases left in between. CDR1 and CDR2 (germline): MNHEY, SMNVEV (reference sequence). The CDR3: CASSLWGPGKLFF. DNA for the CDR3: TGTGCCAGCAGTTTATGGGGCCCGGGAAAACTGTTTTTT.

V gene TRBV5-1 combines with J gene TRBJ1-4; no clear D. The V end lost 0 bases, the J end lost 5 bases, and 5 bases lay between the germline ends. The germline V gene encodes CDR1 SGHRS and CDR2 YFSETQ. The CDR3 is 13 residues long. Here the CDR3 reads CASSLDGNEKLFF. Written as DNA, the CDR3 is TGCGCCAGCAGCTTGGATGGCAATGAAAAACTGTTTTTT.

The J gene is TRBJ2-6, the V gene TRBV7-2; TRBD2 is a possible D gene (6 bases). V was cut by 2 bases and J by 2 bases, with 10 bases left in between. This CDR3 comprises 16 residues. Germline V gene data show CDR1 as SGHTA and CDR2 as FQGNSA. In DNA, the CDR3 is TGTGCCAGCAGCTTACTACCGGGGGCTGGGGCCAACGTCCTGACTTTC. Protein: CASSLLPGAGANVLTF.

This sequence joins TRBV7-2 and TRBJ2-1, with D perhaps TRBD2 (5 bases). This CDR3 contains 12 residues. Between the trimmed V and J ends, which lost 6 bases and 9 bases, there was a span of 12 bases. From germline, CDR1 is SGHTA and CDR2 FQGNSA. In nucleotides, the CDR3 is TGTGCCAGCAGTGTCGGGATGCGTGAGCAGTTCTTC. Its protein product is CASSVGMREQFF.

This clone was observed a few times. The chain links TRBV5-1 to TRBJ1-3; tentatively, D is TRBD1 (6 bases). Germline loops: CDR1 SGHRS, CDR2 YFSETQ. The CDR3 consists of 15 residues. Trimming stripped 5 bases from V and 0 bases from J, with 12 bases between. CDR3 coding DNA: TGCGCCAGCAGGTGGACAGAAGGCTCTGGAAACACCATATATTTT. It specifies CASRWTEGSGNTIYF.

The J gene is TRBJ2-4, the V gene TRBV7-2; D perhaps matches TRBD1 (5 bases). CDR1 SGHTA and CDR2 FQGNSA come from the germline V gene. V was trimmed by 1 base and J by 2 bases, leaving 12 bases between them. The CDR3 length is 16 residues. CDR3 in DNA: TGTGCCAGCAGCTTAGATTTTGACAGATCCAAAAACATTCAGTACTTC. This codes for CASSLDFDRSKNIQYF.

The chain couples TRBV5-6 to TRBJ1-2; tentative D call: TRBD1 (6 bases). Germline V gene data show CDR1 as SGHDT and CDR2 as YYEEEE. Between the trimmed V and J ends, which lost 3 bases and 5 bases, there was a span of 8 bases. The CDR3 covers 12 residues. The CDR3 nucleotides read TGTGCCAGCAGCTCAGGACAGTATGGCTACACCTTC. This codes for CASSSGQYGYTF.

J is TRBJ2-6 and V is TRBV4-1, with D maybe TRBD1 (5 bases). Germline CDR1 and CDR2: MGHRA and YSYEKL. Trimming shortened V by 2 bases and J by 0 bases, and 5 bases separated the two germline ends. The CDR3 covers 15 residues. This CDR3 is CASSQRGSGANVLTF. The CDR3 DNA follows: TGCGCCAGCAGCCAAAGGGGCTCTGGGGCCAACGTCCTGACTTTC.

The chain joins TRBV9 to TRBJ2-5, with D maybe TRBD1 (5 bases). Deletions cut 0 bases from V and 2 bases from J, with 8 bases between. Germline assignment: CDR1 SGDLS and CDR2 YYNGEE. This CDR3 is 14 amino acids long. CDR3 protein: CASSVGTKQETQYF. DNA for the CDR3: TGTGCCAGCAGCGTAGGGACAAAGCAAGAGACCCAGTACTTC.

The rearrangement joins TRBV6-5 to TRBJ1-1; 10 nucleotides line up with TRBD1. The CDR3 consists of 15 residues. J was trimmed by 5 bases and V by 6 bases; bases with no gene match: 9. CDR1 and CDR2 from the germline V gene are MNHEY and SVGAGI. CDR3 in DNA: TGTGCCAGCAGAAAAAAGGGACAGGGGATAACTGAAGCTTTCTTT. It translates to CASRKKGQGITEAFF.

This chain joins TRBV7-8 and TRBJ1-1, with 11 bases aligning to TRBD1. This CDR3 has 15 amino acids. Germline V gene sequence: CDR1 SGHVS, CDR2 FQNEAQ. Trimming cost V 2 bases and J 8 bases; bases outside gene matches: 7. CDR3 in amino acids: CASSLMGQGVSEAFF. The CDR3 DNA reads TGTGCCAGCAGCTTAATGGGACAGGGGGTATCCGAAGCTTTCTTT.

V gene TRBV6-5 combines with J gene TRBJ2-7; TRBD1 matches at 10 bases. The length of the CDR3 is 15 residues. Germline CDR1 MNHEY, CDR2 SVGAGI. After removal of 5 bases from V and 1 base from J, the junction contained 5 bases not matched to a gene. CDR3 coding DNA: TGTGCCAGCAGTCGGACAGGGGGAACTTCCTACGAGCAGTACTTC. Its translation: CASSRTGGTSYEQYF.